Below, 5 T cell receptor beta chains from the same sample are listed, as sequenced in a study of blood T cell repertoires in COVID-19 (dated by TCRdb to 2019 to 2021). The library was prepared using the immunoSEQ multiplex PCR assay. Not all clones reach the TCRdb copy of this immuneACCESS table, which keeps in-frame sequences only. Checked studies attribute under half of the gap to unresolved V genes and leave the rest unexplained. The sample profile shows about 180,000 clones; roughly 78% of them were found once. The ten biggest clones cover about 7% of the sample. The sample was peripheral blood. These receptors were taken from a man aged 65 to 79 with active or convalescent COVID-19.

The chain has TRBV18 and TRBJ2-1; 8 nucleotides line up with TRBD2. Germline V lookup: CDR1 KGHSH, CDR2 LQKENI. The CDR3 contains 16 residues. V dropped 3 bases and J dropped 5; count of bases not matched to a gene: 9. The CDR3 spells CASSPTPSGPNNEQFF. CDR3 nucleotides: TGTGCCAGCTCACCCACCCCTAGCGGGCCTAACAATGAGCAGTTCTTC.

The gene calls are TRBV4-1 and TRBJ2-7, with 7 bases identical to TRBD2. Unmatched junction bases numbered 12, after V lost 4 bases and J lost 0 bases. This CDR3 contains 17 residues. CDR1 is MGHRA and CDR2 is YSYEKL in the germline V gene. Written as DNA, the CDR3 is TGCGCCAGCAGCCCCCGACTCGGGGAGGGCCGCTCCTACGAGCAGTACTTC. Translated, it gives CASSPRLGEGRSYEQYF.

This chain links TRBV4-1 with TRBJ1-5, with D unclear. The CDR3 is made up of 14 amino acids. Per the germline V gene, CDR1 is MGHRA and CDR2 is YSYEKL. Trimming removed 0 bases at V and 5 bases at J, with 8 bases between. Written as DNA, the CDR3 is TGCGCCAGCAGCCAAGACACGAGAGATCAGCCCCAGCATTTT. Translating it yields CASSQDTRDQPQHF.

This clone was detected only once. The chain has TRBV18 and TRBJ2-1, with 8 bases that match TRBD2. V shed 3 bases, J shed 4 bases, and the junction held 5 bases outside the gene matches. The CDR3 spans 15 residues. The V gene's germline CDR1 is KGHSH and CDR2 LQKENI. The DNA for the CDR3 is TGTGCCAGCTCACCGTTGGGGACTAGATACAATGAGCAGTTCTTC. Protein product: CASSPLGTRYNEQFF.

The chain joins TRBV2 to TRBJ1-5; 7 bases align to TRBD1. Germline CDR1 is SNHLY and CDR2 is FYNNEI. V shed 6 bases and J 4 bases; nucleotides not matched to a gene: 9. The CDR3 sequence is 15 residues long. CDR3 loop: CASSSGQESNQPQHF. The CDR3, as DNA: TGTGCCAGCAGCTCAGGACAGGAGTCTAATCAGCCCCAGCATTTT.